This is a list of T cell receptor beta chains from one sample in a study of Ad26.COV2.S vaccination and SARS-CoV-2 variants. The method was immunoSEQ multiplex PCR; TCRdb's version includes in-frame clones alone and lacks a portion of them. The data show around 250,000 clones, roughly 86% seen once. The source material was peripheral blood, sampled in a trial of Ad26.COV2.S vaccine versus placebo. These TCRs come from a person aged 18-60 years who received the Ad26.COV2.S COVID-19 vaccine or a placebo. The CDR3 runs from the conserved cysteine through the conserved F or W. The D gene is left open where the match is weak. Expanded clones get a size class; other rows say once, few or many, or leave the size out.

TRBJ1-1	NA	NA	TRBV10-3	TGTGCCATCAGTCAGGGAGGGAACACTGAAGCTTTCTTT	CAISQGGNTEAFF
TRBJ2-7	NA	TRBD1	TRBV6-5	TGTGCCAGCAGCATGTCCGGGACAGGCGTCTACGAGCAGTACTTC	CASSMSGTGVYEQYF
TRBJ2-2	NA	TRBD2	TRBV27	TGTGCCAGCAGTCGGCTGACTAGCGGACGGAGTCGGAACACCGGGGAGCTGTTTTTT	CASSRLTSGRSRNTGELFF
TRBJ1-2	NA	TRBD1	TRBV9	TGTGCCAGCAGCGGAGGGACAGGGCCTAACTATGGCTACACCTTC	CASSGGTGPNYGYTF
TRBJ1-6	NA	TRBD1	TRBV7-9	TGTGCCAGCCTCATGACAGGGGGAAGCAGTTCACCCCTCCACTTT	CASLMTGGSSSPLHF
TRBJ2-7	NA	NA	TRBV7-2	TGTGCCAGCAGCTTAGCGGCGTCAGGTTCCTACGAGCAGTACTTC	CASSLAASGSYEQYF
TRBJ2-7	NA	NA	TRBV20-1	TGCAGTGCTAGTGGAGGGGTCTACGAGCAGTACTTC	CSASGGVYEQYF
TRBJ2-7	NA	TRBD2	TRBV29-1	TGCAGCGTTGGGCTAGCGGGAGGGCGCTACGAGCAGTACTTC	CSVGLAGGRYEQYF
TRBJ2-5	NA	TRBD2	TRBV7-2	TGTGCCAGCAGCTTAAACCCAACTAGCGGTCAAGAGACCCAGTACTTC	CASSLNPTSGQETQYF
TRBJ2-7	once	TRBD2	TRBV6-6	TGTGCCAGCAGCCCTCGGGGGGGAACCTACGAGCAGTACTTC	CASSPRGGTYEQYF